This T cell receptor beta chain was recovered during a study of sequential checkpoint blockade in melanoma. Treatment given: randomized to nivolumab then ipilimumab (arm A) or the reverse (arm B). Using immunoSEQ multiplex PCR, the repertoire was profiled, and TCRdb retains in-frame clones only, with some absent. Of fewer than 50,000 clones listed, nearly 90% were seen once; the top ten hold around 12%. Trimming cost V 5 bases and J 5 bases; bases outside gene matches: 11. This CDR3 has 17 amino acids. Germline CDR1 and CDR2: SGHTA and FQGNSA. The sequence was collected from a human donor with melanoma. This chain links TRBV7-2 with TRBJ2-5, with 13 nucleotides matching TRBD2. The sample was CD8+ T cells sorted from blood (inferred from file names), taken from a patient given nivolumab and ipilimumab in sequence. The DNA for the CDR3 is TGTGCCAGCAGCCCCCGGACTAGCGGGAGAGGGTCGGAGACCCAGTACTTC. It codes for CASSPRTSGRGSETQYF. The full variable domain, with the rest looked up from reference TRBV7-2 and TRBJ2-5, is GAGVSQSPSNKVTEKGKDVELRCDPISGHTALYWYRQSLGQGLEFLIYFQGNSAPDKSGLPSDRFSAERTGGSVSTLTIQRTQQEDSAVYLCASSPRTSGRGSETQYFGPGTRLLVL.